This passage covers 3 T cell receptor beta chains from one sample sequenced in a study of T cells in Graves' hyperthyroidism and ophthalmopathy. Amplification targeted TCR beta CDR3 regions from RNA transcripts. HTBI primers drove first-round RT-PCR of the TCR CDR3. One entry per CDR3 protein results from TCRdb running MiXCR on the multiplex PCR reads. The sample records hundreds of thousands of distinct CDR3 sequences, about a sixth being singletons. The sequenced sample was blood. These receptors were collected from a man aged 40-49 years with Graves' hyperthyroidism.

This clonotype was seen many times. This chain uses TRBV3-1 with TRBJ2-2; D ambiguous. V was clipped by 0 bases and J by 6 bases, with 11 bases between them. CDR1 is LGHDT and CDR2 is YNNKEL in the germline V gene (reference sequence). This CDR3 has 15 residues. CDR3 nucleotides: TGTGCCAGCAGCCAAGACCCCAGGAGCTCCGGGGAGCTGTTTTTT. It translates to CASSQDPRSSGELFF.

This sequence joins TRBV5-8 and TRBJ1-4, with TRBD1 as a possible D gene (5 bases). The CDR3 extends over 14 amino acids. Trimming shortened V by 1 base and J by 6 bases, and 10 bases separated the two germline ends. Germline assignment: CDR1 SGHTS and CDR2 YDEGEE. CDR3: CASSLNGGYEKLFF. DNA of the CDR3: TGTGCCAGCAGCTTGAATGGGGGGTATGAAAAACTGTTTTTT.

The chain combines TRBV10-2 with TRBJ2-1, with 8 bases identical to TRBD1. Unmatched junction bases numbered 12, after V lost 4 bases and J lost 10 bases. The CDR3 has 15 residues. Germline V CDR1 and CDR2: WSHSY, SAAADI. The CDR3 DNA reads as TGCGCCAGCAGTGGTTGGGGCAGGGGGCCGGTAGAGCAGTTCTTC. As protein: CASSGWGRGPVEQFF.